What follows are 27 T cell receptor beta chains derived from one specimen sequenced in a study of cytomegalovirus exposure and HLA in healthy donors. PCR employed 60 Vbeta and 13 Jbeta primers. Method: immunoSEQ multiplex PCR; TCRdb's copy keeps in-frame clones and lacks some. The table records over 80,000 clones, about four fifths of them present only once. The specimen was PBMCs. Receptors originate from a middle-aged woman in good health and CMV-seronegative.

The V gene is TRBV5-1, the J gene TRBJ2-7; 8 nucleotides agree with TRBD2. Looked up from germline, CDR1 is SGHRS and CDR2 is YFSETQ. There are 17 residues in the CDR3. Trimming removed 2 bases from V and 5 bases from J; junction bases left unmatched: 15. CDR3 sequence (DNA): TGCGCCAGCAGCTTAGGGATTAGCGGGATCTCCTTAGACGAGCAGTACTTC. This translates into CASSLGISGISLDEQYF.

This clone was found once. The rearrangement links TRBV28 to TRBJ2-3, with 13 bases matching TRBD2. CDR3 length: 18 amino acids. The germline V gene has CDR1 MDHEN and CDR2 SYDVKM. Germline trimming cut 4 bases from V and 2 bases from J; bases unmatched to any gene: 9. Written as DNA, the CDR3 is TGTGCCAGCAGTTCATTATCGGGGACTAGCGGGATCACAGATACGCAGTATTTT. Translation gives CASSSLSGTSGITDTQYF.

In this sample, this clone turned up a few times. The V gene is TRBV10-3, the J gene TRBJ2-7; 9 nucleotides agree with TRBD1. Germline values: CDR1 ENHRY, CDR2 SYGVKD. V dropped 5 bases and J dropped 3; count of bases not matched to a gene: 5. This CDR3 has 14 amino acids. The chain's CDR3 is CAISKDRGNYEQYF. The CDR3 DNA reads as TGTGCCATCAGTAAGGACAGGGGAAACTACGAGCAGTACTTC.

The chain combines TRBV18 with TRBJ1-1, with TRBD1 as a possible D gene (6 bases). Germline V gene data show CDR1 as KGHSH and CDR2 as LQKENI. This CDR3 contains 14 residues. With 8 bases removed from V and 8 bases from J, the gap between germline ends came to 21 bases. The CDR3 loop is CASTSKQGMGEAFF. CDR3 DNA sequence: TGTGCCAGCACATCCAAACAGGGAATGGGAGAAGCTTTCTTT.

This clone was seen more than once but under ten times. The chain recombines TRBV6-5 with TRBJ1-4; D perhaps matches TRBD1 (5 bases). Looked up from germline, CDR1 is MNHEY and CDR2 is SVGAGI. The CDR3 runs 14 residues. Trimming shortened V by 6 bases and J by 8 bases, and 16 bases separated the two germline ends. The CDR3 reads CASRQTVRNEKLFF. In DNA form, the CDR3 reads TGTGCCAGCAGACAGACAGTCCGAAACGAAAAACTGTTTTTT.

The chain carries TRBV28 and TRBJ2-3, with 9 bases matching TRBD2. J lost 0 bases, V lost 8 bases, and 9 bases had no gene match. The germline gives CDR1 MDHEN, CDR2 SYDVKM. This CDR3 spans 16 amino acids. CDR3 coding DNA: TGTGCCAGCTCCGGGAGACTAGCGGAGAGCACAGATACGCAGTATTTT. Amino acids: CASSGRLAESTDTQYF.

This clone came up once. The rearrangement uses TRBV5-4 and TRBJ2-2; TRBD2 might be the D (6 bases). V gave up 2 bases and J gave up 5 bases, with 13 bases separating them. This CDR3 spans 15 amino acids. Germline V gene lookup returns CDR1 SGHNT and CDR2 YYREEE (reference sequence). The DNA for the CDR3 is TGTGCCAGCAGCTTTGGGCCGGGACTTACCGGGGAGCTGTTTTTT. Translated, it gives CASSFGPGLTGELFF.

The V gene is TRBV7-9, the J gene TRBJ1-3, with 10 bases matching TRBD1. J gave up 9 bases and V 2 bases, and 4 bases lay outside the gene matches. The CDR3 runs 14 residues. The germline V gene encodes CDR1 SEHNR and CDR2 FQNEAQ (reference sequence). The DNA of the CDR3 is TGTGCCAGCAGCTTACGGACAGGGGGGGTCACCATATATTTT. Residues: CASSLRTGGVTIYF.

The chain carries TRBV9 and TRBJ2-1; D remains ambiguous. Trimming took off 4 bases at V and 0 bases at J, with 8 bases between the two ends. The CDR3 runs 14 residues. Germline loops: CDR1 SGDLS, CDR2 YYNGEE. CDR3 loop: CASSSQDSYNEQFF. The CDR3 region has the DNA TGTGCCAGCAGCTCCCAGGACTCCTACAATGAGCAGTTCTTC.

This chain links TRBV27 with TRBJ1-5; D remains ambiguous. Germline V CDR1 and CDR2: MNHEY, SMNVEV (reference sequence). The V gene lost 4 bases and the J gene lost 11 bases, with 15 bases spanning the gap. CDR3 length: 13 residues. The CDR3 protein is CASSSAWPRAQHF. Written as DNA, the CDR3 is TGTGCCAGCAGTTCAGCCTGGCCCCGGGCCCAGCATTTT.

This chain joins TRBV5-6 and TRBJ2-7; TRBD2 matches at 7 bases. This CDR3 is built from 14 residues. The germline CDR1 and CDR2 sequences are SGHDT and YYEEEE. V trimming: 5 bases; J trimming: 3 bases; junction bases outside the gene matches: 8. The DNA for the CDR3 is TGTGCCAGCAGGATTTATAGCGGGTACTACGAGCAGTACTTC. Encoded protein: CASRIYSGYYEQYF.

This CDR3 reads CASSLDRGDEQYF. In nucleotides, the CDR3 is TGTGCCAGCAGCTTAGACCGGGGGGACGAGCAGTACTTC. The rearrangement links TRBV7-2 to TRBJ2-7; the match to TRBD2 covers 7 bases. CDR1 is SGHTA, CDR2 FQGNSA, per germline. The CDR3 loop spans 13 amino acids. With V trimmed by 1 base and J by 5 bases, 2 bases remained unmatched.

The chain recombines TRBV9 with TRBJ1-5; 8 bases are a match to TRBD1. The CDR3 covers 15 residues. Germline CDR1 reads SGDLS; CDR2 reads YYNGEE. Unmatched junction bases numbered 5, after V lost 5 bases and J lost 1 base. The CDR3 is CASSAGTGSNQPQHF. In DNA form, the CDR3 reads TGTGCCAGCAGTGCCGGGACAGGAAGCAATCAGCCCCAGCATTTT. The full variable domain, in which reference TRBV9 and TRBJ1-5 provide the parts outside the CDR3, is DSGVTQTPKHLITATGQRVTLRCSPRSGDLSVYWYQQSLDQGLQFLIQYYNGEERAKGNILERFSAQQFPDLHSELNLSSLELGDSALYFCASSAGTGSNQPQHFGDGTRLSIL.

J is TRBJ1-3 and V is TRBV29-1; tentatively, D is TRBD1 (5 bases). Germline CDR1 and CDR2: SQVTM and ANQGSEA. This CDR3 contains 16 residues. The V end lost 5 bases, the J end lost 4 bases, and 21 bases lay between the germline ends. The CDR3 is CSVRSPGGDYGNTIYF. The CDR3 DNA follows: TGCAGCGTTCGCTCACCCGGGGGGGATTACGGAAACACCATATATTTT.

In nucleotides, the CDR3 is TGTGCCAGCAGCGAGGGACAGGGGGGGACGACCGGGGAGCTGTTTTTT. It is translated as CASSEGQGGTTGELFF. The chain couples TRBV5-4 to TRBJ2-2; 11 positions agree with TRBD1. CDR1 SGHNT and CDR2 YYREEE come from the germline V gene (reference sequence). V lost 4 bases, J lost 5 bases, and 7 bases stayed unmatched. The CDR3 runs 16 residues.

The rearrangement links TRBV30 to TRBJ2-5; 10 bases agree with TRBD2. The CDR3 spans 13 residues. Trimming cost V 6 bases and J 9 bases; bases outside gene matches: 10. Germline values: CDR1 GTSNPN, CDR2 SVGIG (reference sequence). CDR3: CACSSSGSKAQYF. The CDR3 DNA follows: TGTGCCTGTTCTTCTAGCGGGAGTAAGGCCCAGTACTTC.

The chain employs TRBV18 and TRBJ1-4; TRBD1 aligns across 9 bases. Per the germline V gene, CDR1 is KGHSH and CDR2 is LQKENI. The CDR3 runs 15 residues. The V segment lost 0 bases and the J segment 7 bases; nucleotides outside the gene matches: 3. DNA of the CDR3: TGTGCCAGCTCACCACCCGGGACAGGGTTTGAAAAACTGTTTTTT. Translating gives CASSPPGTGFEKLFF.

This clone is a singleton in its sample. The chain joins TRBV11-2 to TRBJ2-1; D is perhaps TRBD2 (6 bases). CDR3 length: 14 residues. The V end was cut by 0 bases, the J end by 9 bases, with 12 bases between. From germline, CDR1 is SGHAT and CDR2 FQNNGV. The CDR3 protein is CASSLEPSVGEQFF. The CDR3 DNA sequence: TGTGCCAGCAGCTTAGAGCCTAGCGTGGGTGAGCAGTTCTTC.

This chain joins TRBV19 and TRBJ2-1; 9 positions match TRBD1. The CDR3 is made up of 16 amino acids. Germline V gene lookup returns CDR1 LNHDA and CDR2 SQIVND (reference sequence). V dropped 9 bases and J dropped 4; count of bases not matched to a gene: 13. CDR3 sequence: CASQRPGQGSYNEQFF. As DNA, the CDR3 is TGTGCCAGCCAGCGTCCGGGACAGGGAAGTTACAATGAGCAGTTCTTC.

The V and J genes are TRBV27 and TRBJ2-7; 9 bases align to TRBD2. From germline, CDR1 is MNHEY and CDR2 SMNVEV (reference sequence). This CDR3 contains 18 residues. The junction had 12 bases not matched to a gene; V was cut back by 0 bases and J by 3 bases. Written as DNA, the CDR3 is TGTGCCAGCAGTTTATCGGCCTCTCCGGGACTAGCCCTCTACGAGCAGTACTTC. Encoded protein: CASSLSASPGLALYEQYF.

This chain connects TRBV28 to TRBJ1-1; the match to TRBD1 covers 11 bases. The CDR3 is made up of 14 amino acids. The V segment lost 6 bases and the J segment 4 bases; nucleotides outside the gene matches: 4. The germline V gene encodes CDR1 MDHEN and CDR2 SYDVKM. CDR3 protein: CASRAGTGGTEAFF. The CDR3 DNA follows: TGTGCCAGCAGGGCCGGGACAGGGGGCACTGAAGCTTTCTTT.

The chain carries TRBV5-1 and TRBJ1-1, with D possibly TRBD1 on 6 matching bases. This CDR3 spans 15 amino acids. The ends were cut back, 0 bases at V and 11 bases at J, with 20 bases in the middle. Germline values: CDR1 SGHRS, CDR2 YFSETQ. In nucleotides, the CDR3 is TGCGCCAGCAGCTTGGACGGGGGACGGGGGGCCTACGCTTTCTTT. Translation: CASSLDGGRGAYAFF.

In this sample, this clone turned up a few times. The DNA of the CDR3 is TGTGCCACCATTCGGGGACAGGGGGGCGAGCAGTACTTC. Its protein product is CATIRGQGGEQYF. The chain has TRBV10-3 and TRBJ2-7; 11 bases line up with TRBD1. J lost 6 bases, V lost 10 bases, and 8 bases had no gene match. This CDR3 has 13 residues. CDR1 ENHRY and CDR2 SYGVKD come from the germline V gene.

The chain carries TRBV15 and TRBJ1-2, with D uncertain. Germline V gives CDR1 LNHNV, CDR2 YYDKDF (reference sequence). This CDR3 has 15 residues. V shed 0 bases and J shed 2 bases, with 10 bases lying between them. CDR3 in DNA: TGTGCCACCAGCAGAGATGCGGCCCCCAACTATGGCTACACCTTC. This sequence encodes CATSRDAAPNYGYTF.

This clone has a count of ten or more. The J gene is TRBJ1-4, the V gene TRBV7-2; possibly TRBD1 for D (5 bases). V lost 2 bases and J 2 bases, leaving 9 bases between the germline ends. Germline V CDR1 and CDR2: SGHTA, FQGNSA. CDR3 length: 15 amino acids. CDR3 nucleotide sequence: TGTGCCAGCAGCTTAAGCAGGGCCACTAATGAAAAACTGTTTTTT. Amino acid sequence: CASSLSRATNEKLFF.

The chain has TRBV10-2 and TRBJ2-2; maybe TRBD1 (5 bases). The ends were cut back, 4 bases at V and 4 bases at J, with 10 bases in the middle. CDR1 and CDR2 (germline): WSHSY, SAAADI. CDR3 size: 14 residues. CDR3 residues: CASSGRRGTGELFF. In DNA form, the CDR3 reads TGCGCCAGCAGTGGGAGAAGGGGCACCGGGGAGCTGTTTTTT.

The chain couples TRBV5-5 to TRBJ2-5, with D possibly being TRBD2 (6 bases). The V gene lost 0 bases and the J gene lost 4 bases, with 13 bases spanning the gap. Germline CDR1 is SGHKS and CDR2 is YYEKEE (reference sequence). The CDR3 spans 15 residues. CDR3 sequence (DNA): TGTGCCAGCAGCTTGGGACTAGACCACCGAGAGACCCAGTACTTC. Translated, it gives CASSLGLDHRETQYF.